What follows are 27 T cell receptor beta chains derived from one specimen sequenced in a study of post-analysis software for immune sequencing data. The study's findings and limits: Five TRBV segments (TRBV5-6, TRBV5-1 and TRBV20-1 among them) occurred more frequently in patients than in controls.

Tagging with unique molecular identifiers was a feature of the TCR beta cDNA libraries. TCRdb analysed the PCR reads with MiXCR anew, one entry per CDR3 protein. Here the sample spans 740,000 or so distinct CDR3 sequences, around 50% being singletons. For these TCRs, the target antigens are not known. The sample was blood. These receptors were taken from a girl between 5 and 17 years old with multiple sclerosis.

This chain links TRBV20-1 with TRBJ1-1, with a tentative D call TRBD1 (5 bases). Trimming stripped 3 bases from V and 1 base from J, with 12 bases between. Germline values: CDR1 DFQATT, CDR2 SNEGSKA (reference sequence). This CDR3 has 14 amino acids. CDR3 region: CSASAGGGNTEAFF. In DNA form, the CDR3 reads TGCAGTGCTAGTGCCGGGGGGGGGAACACTGAAGCTTTCTTT.

The table lists this clonotype with a few counts. CDR3 DNA: TGTGCCAGCAGTTACGCCCCCGGGACAGGGGGTGAGCAGTTCTTC. Translated, it gives CASSYAPGTGGEQFF. The chain is built from TRBV6-6 and TRBJ2-1; 11 bases agree with TRBD1. V trimming: 2 bases; J trimming: 9 bases; junction bases outside the gene matches: 6. The CDR3 loop spans 15 amino acids. Germline V CDR1 and CDR2: MNHNY, SVGAGI (reference sequence).

The chain recombines TRBV15 with TRBJ1-2; 8 bases are shared with TRBD1. CDR3 length: 14 residues. The germline CDR1 and CDR2 sequences are LNHNV and YYDKDF (reference sequence). The V and J ends lost 2 bases and 3 bases, in that order; junction bases with no gene match: 2. CDR3 nucleotide sequence: TGTGCCACCAGCAGACACAGGGGGGACTATGGCTACACCTTC. This codes for CATSRHRGDYGYTF.

The chain has TRBV6-1 and TRBJ1-1; D perhaps matches TRBD1 (5 bases). V lost 7 bases and J lost 8, with 11 bases in between. The germline gives CDR1 MNHNS, CDR2 SASEGT. The CDR3 length is 11 residues. DNA for the CDR3: TGTGCCAGCACCAGGGCCGGAGAAGCTTTCTTT. Encoded protein: CASTRAGEAFF.

There are a few counts of this clonotype. This chain joins TRBV7-2 and TRBJ2-1; D remains ambiguous. Germline-derived CDR1 and CDR2 are SGHTA and FQGNSA. The CDR3 runs 11 residues. Trimming took 5 bases from V and 9 from J, leaving 8 bases between them. The CDR3 DNA reads TGTGCCAGCAGCACCCTCAGTGAGCAGTTCTTC. Residues: CASSTLSEQFF.

Ten or more counts support this clonotype. The J gene is TRBJ2-5, the V gene TRBV29-1; D is unclear. CDR1 and CDR2 (germline): SQVTM, ANQGSEA. This CDR3 region has 12 residues. V was trimmed by 7 bases and J by 0 bases, leaving 9 bases between them. Written as DNA, the CDR3 is TGCAGCGCTGCACTTAACCAAGAGACCCAGTACTTC. Its translation: CSAALNQETQYF.

The chain carries TRBV20-1 and TRBJ2-7; 8 bases agree with TRBD1. The CDR3 has 12 amino acids. V was pared by 6 bases and J by 3 bases, with 4 bases of the junction left unmatched. From germline, CDR1 is DFQATT and CDR2 SNEGSKA (reference sequence). CDR3 bases: TGCAGTGCGGACAGGGCCGGCTACGAGCAGTACTTC. It specifies CSADRAGYEQYF.

The rearrangement joins TRBV9 to TRBJ2-7; 7 bases match TRBD2. Germline V lookup: CDR1 SGDLS, CDR2 YYNGEE. The CDR3 extends over 16 amino acids. The J segment lost 10 bases and the V segment lost 4 bases, leaving 20 bases of the junction unmatched. DNA of the CDR3: TGTGCCAGCAGCCCAACCCCAGCCGGGGGGAGTGGAACCCAGTACTTC. Its protein is CASSPTPAGGSGTQYF. Full variable domain (rest looked up from reference TRBV9 and TRBJ2-7): DSGVTQTPKHLITATGQRVTLRCSPRSGDLSVYWYQQSLDQGLQFLIQYYNGEERAKGNILERFSAQQFPDLHSELNLSSLELGDSALYFCASSPTPAGGSGTQYFGPGTRLTVT.

Many counts were recorded for this clonotype. The rearrangement links TRBV29-1 to TRBJ2-3; 10 nucleotides align to TRBD2. The CDR3 sequence is 16 residues long. Unmatched junction bases numbered 15, after V lost 7 bases and J lost 5 bases. Germline V gives CDR1 SQVTM, CDR2 ANQGSEA. For the CDR3, the DNA is TGCAGCGCCCCGAACACCCCTAGCGGGAGTGGAGATACGCAGTATTTT. Amino acids: CSAPNTPSGSGDTQYF.

V gene TRBV6-5 combines with J gene TRBJ2-1; no definite D call. V was shortened by 5 bases and J by 1 base, with 15 bases between the two germline ends. Germline V CDR1 and CDR2: MNHEY, SVGAGI. The CDR3 is 16 residues long. For the CDR3, the DNA is TGTGCCAGCAGTCCCCCGAGGCCGGGTTCCTACAATGAGCAGTTCTTC. Amino acids: CASSPPRPGSYNEQFF.

This clonotype was seen a handful of times. The chain recombines TRBV12-3 or TRBV12-4 with TRBJ2-5; TRBD1 matches 9 bases. V lost 6 bases and J lost 11; bases outside the gene matches: 7. CDR3 length: 12 amino acids. The CDR3 coding sequence is TGTGCCAGCAGCCGTTATGGGACAGGGCAGTACTTC. Translated: CASSRYGTGQYF.

The rearrangement uses TRBV6-6 and TRBJ2-5, with 8 bases matching TRBD1. CDR3 length: 15 residues. Unmatched junction bases numbered 5, after V lost 3 bases and J lost 2 bases. In germline, CDR1 is MNHNY, CDR2 SVGAGI (reference sequence). This CDR3 is CASSYQGARQETQYF. Here the CDR3 DNA reads TGTGCCAGCAGTTATCAGGGGGCTCGACAAGAGACCCAGTACTTC.

A note on this clonotype: Given a much more abundant clone one base away, this may be a read error. CDR3 DNA: TGTGCCAGCAGCTTCATTCCAAGGGCTCGCAAGCAGTTCTTC. Encoded protein: CASSFIPRARKQFF. The chain couples TRBV7-8 to TRBJ2-1; the D is unclear. Trimming shortened V by 3 bases and J by 11 bases, and 17 bases separated the two germline ends. The germline V gene encodes CDR1 SGHVS and CDR2 FQNEAQ. This CDR3 has 14 amino acids.

The V gene is TRBV20-1, the J gene TRBJ2-5; 10 bases are shared with TRBD2. The length of the CDR3 is 13 residues. Germline V lookup: CDR1 DFQATT, CDR2 SNEGSKA (reference sequence). Here the CDR3 reads CRAEAGGKETQYF. The CDR3, as DNA: TGCAGAGCAGAAGCGGGAGGGAAGGAGACCCAGTACTTC.

The chain employs TRBV5-1 and TRBJ2-1; either TRBD1 or TRBD2 may supply D (5 bases each). Germline lookup yields CDR1 SGHRS and CDR2 YFSETQ. V lost 0 bases and J lost 0, with 22 bases in between. This CDR3 spans 20 amino acids. The CDR3 protein is CASSLVAVGTLQSSYNEQFF. Here the CDR3 DNA reads TGCGCCAGCAGCTTGGTTGCGGTGGGGACGCTTCAGAGCTCCTACAATGAGCAGTTCTTC.

This clonotype was recorded once. The chain combines TRBV7-3 with TRBJ2-3, with TRBD2 matching 13 bases. The CDR3 contains 16 residues. Germline loops: CDR1 SGHTA, CDR2 FQGTGA. With 5 bases clipped from V and 4 bases from J, the junction kept 6 bases outside the gene matches. DNA for the CDR3: TGTGCCAGCAGCGTACTAGCGGGAGGGCCTGCAGATACGCAGTATTTT. Its translation is CASSVLAGGPADTQYF.

The rearrangement links TRBV6-4 to TRBJ2-7; 7 bases agree with TRBD2. V was clipped by 6 bases and J by 0 bases; unmatched bases: 11. CDR1 is MRHNA, CDR2 SNTAGT, per germline. The CDR3 sequence is 16 residues long. The CDR3: CASSPGDYQGSYEQYF. The CDR3 bases are TGTGCCAGCAGCCCGGGGGACTACCAAGGCTCCTACGAGCAGTACTTC.

V gene TRBV6-5 combines with J gene TRBJ2-4; D ambiguous. The DNA end is more similar to TRBJ2-5, so the J call may be wrong. This CDR3 has 16 amino acids. Per the germline V gene, CDR1 is MNHEY and CDR2 is SVGAGI. The CDR3: CASSRRWGIIGGTQYF. CDR3 nucleotide sequence: TGTGCCAGCAGTCGACGGTGGGGAATTATCGGTGGGACCCAGTACTTC.

This clonotype came up once. The V and J genes are TRBV29-1 and TRBJ1-2; the D is unclear. The CDR3 runs to 15 residues. Trimming took off 3 bases at V and 4 bases at J, with 18 bases between the two ends. Germline CDR1 SQVTM, CDR2 ANQGSEA. CDR3 loop: CSVDFMVRRTYGYTF. CDR3 sequence (DNA): TGCAGCGTTGATTTTATGGTTCGAAGGACCTATGGCTACACCTTC.

V and J are TRBV20-1 and TRBJ2-4; D might be TRBD1 (5 bases). Trimming cost V 3 bases and J 5 bases, with 11 bases left between them. Per the germline V gene, CDR1 is DFQATT and CDR2 is SNEGSKA (reference sequence). The length of the CDR3 is 13 residues. The CDR3 nucleotides are TGCAGTGCTAGGGGGCCCTTAGAAAACATTCAGTACTTC. Amino acids: CSARGPLENIQYF.

This clonotype was recorded only once. The germline gene is not matched at one end of the junction; a read error may be the cause. V gene TRBV6-5 combines with J gene TRBJ2-1; 7 bases map to TRBD2. CDR3 length equals 15 residues. The germline CDR1 and CDR2 sequences are MNHEY and SVGAGI. The CDR3 nucleotides are TGTGCCAGCAGGTCGGGACTACTCTCCGACAATGAGCAGTTCTTC. Its protein product is CASRSGLLSDNEQFF.

The chain joins TRBV20-1 to TRBJ2-1; TRBD2 agrees at 10 bases. After removal of 5 bases from V and 4 bases from J, the junction contained 5 bases not matched to a gene. The CDR3 sequence is 14 residues long. Germline-derived CDR1 and CDR2 are DFQATT and SNEGSKA (reference sequence). CDR3 in DNA: TGCAGTGCTGAACTAGCGGGAATTTACAATGAGCAGTTCTTC. Its translation is CSAELAGIYNEQFF.

This clonotype turned up a few times. The chain couples TRBV29-1 to TRBJ2-1; TRBD1 agrees at 7 bases. The V gene's germline CDR1 is SQVTM and CDR2 ANQGSEA. V was pared by 4 bases and J by 10 bases, with 7 bases of the junction left unmatched. This CDR3 spans 12 amino acids. CDR3 sequence reads: CSVGRQGGEQFF. The CDR3 coding sequence is TGCAGCGTTGGTAGACAGGGTGGAGAGCAGTTCTTC.

This clonotype was counted between two and nine times. V and J are TRBV5-1 and TRBJ2-6; D not certain. This CDR3 region has 15 residues. V lost 7 bases and J 0 bases, leaving 11 bases between the germline ends. In germline, CDR1 is SGHRS, CDR2 YFSETQ. CDR3 protein: CASDPMSSGANVLTF. CDR3 sequence (DNA): TGCGCCAGCGACCCCATGAGCTCTGGGGCCAACGTCCTGACTTTC.

This clonotype has more than one count but fewer than ten. The V call is TRBV15, the J call TRBJ2-1; perhaps TRBD2 as D (5 bases). The CDR3 is 17 amino acids. Trimming stripped 0 bases from V and 0 bases from J, with 12 bases between. Germline assignment: CDR1 LNHNV and CDR2 YYDKDF (reference sequence). CDR3 coding DNA: TGTGCCACCAGCAGAGATCTACGGGGTAGCTCCTACAATGAGCAGTTCTTC. It codes for CATSRDLRGSSYNEQFF.

This clonotype was seen once. One junction end does not reproduce the germline sequence, and a read error may be involved. This chain joins TRBV12-3 or TRBV12-4 and TRBJ2-1, with TRBD2 identical over 12 bases. This CDR3 spans 16 amino acids. In nucleotides, the CDR3 is TGTGCCAGCAGTTTGACTAGCGGGGGCCCTTACAATGGGCAGTTCTTC. This translates into CASSLTSGGPYNGQFF.

The J gene is TRBJ2-7, the V gene TRBV6-1, with 9 nucleotides matching TRBD2. Germline V lookup: CDR1 MNHNS, CDR2 SASEGT. The CDR3 has 15 amino acids. The V and J ends lost 5 bases and 3 bases, in that order; junction bases with no gene match: 8. The CDR3 region has the DNA TGTGCCAGCAGTACACGAGCGGGAGGTGGCTACGAGCAGTACTTC. As protein: CASSTRAGGGYEQYF.